There are a few counts of the clone carrying this TCR beta chain. As yet, its antigen is unknown. The data derive from a study of type 1 regulatory T cells. Overall study: T-allo10 is a Tr1-enriched, alloantigen-specific CD4 T cell product made in vitro. Findings and limits, study-wide: Type 1 regulatory T cells had a more restricted TCR repertoire than non-type 1 regulatory T cells.

TCRdb processed the reads anew with MiXCR; each CDR3 protein has one entry. Here the sample spans under 75,000 distinct CDR3 sequences, 20% to 25% being singletons. CDR3 size: 17 residues. Trimming took 1 base from V and 3 from J; bases not matched to a gene: 6. Germline CDR1 is SGHVS and CDR2 is FQNEAQ. Specimen: cultured type 1 regulatory T (Tr1) cells, either the whole culture or a sorted fraction (not recorded which). The genes are TRBV7-8 and TRBJ1-5; 10 positions agree with TRBD1. This clonotype originated in a human donor in good health. CDR3 sequence reads: CASSLGGTGVVNQPQHF. As DNA, the CDR3 is TGTGCCAGCAGCTTAGGGGGGACAGGGGTCGTCAATCAGCCCCAGCATTTT.